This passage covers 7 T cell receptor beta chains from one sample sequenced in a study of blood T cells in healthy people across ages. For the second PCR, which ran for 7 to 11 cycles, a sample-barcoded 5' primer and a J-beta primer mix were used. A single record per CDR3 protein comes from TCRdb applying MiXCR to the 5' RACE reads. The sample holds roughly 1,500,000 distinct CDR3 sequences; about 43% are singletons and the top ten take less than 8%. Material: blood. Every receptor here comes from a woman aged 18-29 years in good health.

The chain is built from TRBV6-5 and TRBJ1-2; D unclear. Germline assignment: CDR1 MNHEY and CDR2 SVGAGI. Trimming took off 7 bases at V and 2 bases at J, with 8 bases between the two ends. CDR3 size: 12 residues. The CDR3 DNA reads TGTGCCAGCACCGCGGGGAACTATGGCTACACCTTC. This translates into CASTAGNYGYTF.

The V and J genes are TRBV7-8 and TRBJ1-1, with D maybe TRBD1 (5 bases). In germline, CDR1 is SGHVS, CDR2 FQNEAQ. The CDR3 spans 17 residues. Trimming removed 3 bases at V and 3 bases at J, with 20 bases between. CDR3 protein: CASSLGSWVPGDTEAFF. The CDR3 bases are TGTGCCAGCAGCTTGGGGTCATGGGTCCCGGGGGACACTGAAGCTTTCTTT. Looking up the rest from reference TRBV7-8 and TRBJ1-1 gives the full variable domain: GAGVSQSPRYKVAKRGQDVALRCDPISGHVSLFWYQQALGQGPEFLTYFQNEAQLDKSGLPSDRFFAERPEGSVSTLKIQRTQQEDSAVYLCASSLGSWVPGDTEAFFGQGTRLTVV.

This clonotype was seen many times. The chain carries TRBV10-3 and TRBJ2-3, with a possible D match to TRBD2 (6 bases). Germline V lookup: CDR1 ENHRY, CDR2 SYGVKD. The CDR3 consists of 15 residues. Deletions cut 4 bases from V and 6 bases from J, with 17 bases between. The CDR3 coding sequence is TGTGCCATCAGTGGAGGAGGGGTATTCTCCGATACGCAGTATTTT. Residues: CAISGGGVFSDTQYF.

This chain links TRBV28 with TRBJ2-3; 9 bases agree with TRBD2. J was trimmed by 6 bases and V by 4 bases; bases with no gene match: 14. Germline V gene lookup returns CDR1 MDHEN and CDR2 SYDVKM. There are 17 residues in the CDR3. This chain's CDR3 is CASSWGLELAGFDTQYF. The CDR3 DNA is TGTGCCAGCAGTTGGGGACTTGAGCTAGCGGGGTTTGATACGCAGTATTTT.

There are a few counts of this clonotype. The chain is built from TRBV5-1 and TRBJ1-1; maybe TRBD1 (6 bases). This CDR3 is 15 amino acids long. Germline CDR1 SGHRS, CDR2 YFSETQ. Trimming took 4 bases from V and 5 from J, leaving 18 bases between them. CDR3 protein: CASSPTMRGLTEAFF. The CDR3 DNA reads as TGCGCCAGCAGCCCAACTATGAGGGGGTTGACTGAAGCTTTCTTT.

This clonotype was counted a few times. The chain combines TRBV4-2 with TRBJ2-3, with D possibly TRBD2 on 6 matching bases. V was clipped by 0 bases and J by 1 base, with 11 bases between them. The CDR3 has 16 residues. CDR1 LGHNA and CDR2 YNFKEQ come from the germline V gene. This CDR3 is CASSQETGDGTDTQYF. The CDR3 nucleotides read TGTGCCAGCAGCCAAGAGACGGGGGATGGCACAGATACGCAGTATTTT.

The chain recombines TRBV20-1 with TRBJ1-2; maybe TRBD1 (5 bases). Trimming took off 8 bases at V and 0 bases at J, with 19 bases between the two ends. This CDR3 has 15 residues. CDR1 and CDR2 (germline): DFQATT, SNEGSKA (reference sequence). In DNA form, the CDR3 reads TGCAGTACCTACTGGGACGGGGTCTCTAACTATGGCTACACCTTC. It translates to CSTYWDGVSNYGYTF.